Each of the 28 T cell receptor beta chains below was sequenced from the same sample in a study of blood T cell repertoires in COVID-19. TCRdb keeps only in-frame clones here, not all; method: immunoSEQ multiplex PCR. The sample carries about 150,000 clones, around 89% recorded once. The sequencing sample was made of PBMCs or T cells enriched from blood (not recorded which). Receptors originate from a woman aged 50 to 65 who had recovered from COVID-19.

This rearrangement joins TRBV6-5 to TRBJ1-1; maybe TRBD1 (5 bases). Germline CDR1 is MNHEY and CDR2 is SVGAGI. This CDR3 comprises 13 residues. V was cut by 5 bases and J by 11 bases, with 18 bases left in between. DNA for the CDR3: TGTGCCAGCAGTCACATTCAGGGTGCTTCGGCTTTCTTT. Its translation is CASSHIQGASAFF.

The V and J genes are TRBV12-3 or TRBV12-4 and TRBJ1-2, with 7 bases lining up with TRBD1. The CDR3 length is 13 residues. The trim removed 7 bases at V and 1 base at J, leaving 3 bases unmatched. CDR3: CASKSGGNYGYTF. The CDR3 nucleotides are TGTGCCAGCAAGTCAGGGGGTAACTATGGCTACACCTTC.

The rearrangement links TRBV5-4 to TRBJ2-3, with TRBD2 matching over 12 bases. Germline loops: CDR1 SGHNT, CDR2 YYREEE (reference sequence). V was clipped by 0 bases and J by 5 bases; unmatched bases: 10. This CDR3 comprises 18 residues. This chain's CDR3 is CASSLVPLTSGGGDTQYF. The DNA for the CDR3 is TGTGCCAGCAGCTTGGTGCCCCTGACTAGCGGGGGCGGAGATACGCAGTATTTT.

This chain joins TRBV7-8 and TRBJ2-5; D gene unclear. V shed 2 bases and J shed 5 bases, with 21 bases lying between them. Germline-derived CDR1 and CDR2 are SGHVS and FQNEAQ. The CDR3 has 17 residues. The CDR3 sequence is CASSLFSPATPTETQYF. CDR3 sequence (DNA): TGTGCCAGCAGCTTATTTAGTCCCGCAACCCCCACGGAGACCCAGTACTTC.

The J gene is TRBJ1-5, the V gene TRBV7-2; D gene uncertain. This CDR3 contains 15 residues. The V and J ends lost 0 bases and 3 bases respectively, with 9 bases between them. Germline CDR1 SGHTA, CDR2 FQGNSA. CDR3 region: CASSLARNLNQPQHF. The CDR3 nucleotides are TGTGCCAGCAGCTTAGCGCGAAACCTCAATCAGCCCCAGCATTTT. The variable domain in full, with the rest retrieved from reference TRBV7-2 and TRBJ1-5, is GAGVSQSPSNKVTEKGKDVELRCDPISGHTALYWYRQSLGQGLEFLIYFQGNSAPDKSGLPSDRFSAERTGGSVSTLTIQRTQQEDSAVYLCASSLARNLNQPQHFGDGTRLSIL.

This rearrangement joins TRBV6-5 to TRBJ1-5; D not certain. With 6 bases removed from V and 1 base from J, the gap between germline ends came to 10 bases. Germline CDR1 is MNHEY and CDR2 is SVGAGI. The CDR3 contains 14 residues. As DNA, the CDR3 is TGTGCCAGCAGGGGCTCTCTCAGCAATCAGCCCCAGCATTTT. Translated, it gives CASRGSLSNQPQHF.

This rearrangement joins TRBV7-8 to TRBJ1-2, with D maybe TRBD1 (6 bases). V was cut by 3 bases and J by 4 bases, with 15 bases left in between. CDR1 is SGHVS and CDR2 is FQNEAQ in the germline V gene. CDR3 length: 15 residues. The CDR3 is CASSLAGAGTYGYTF. The CDR3 DNA reads as TGTGCCAGCAGCTTGGCGGGGGCAGGGACCTATGGCTACACCTTC.

The chain has TRBV19 and TRBJ2-3; 11 bases agree with TRBD2. CDR3 length: 16 residues. The V gene's germline CDR1 is LNHDA and CDR2 SQIVND (reference sequence). The V and J ends lost 8 bases and 6 bases, in that order; junction bases with no gene match: 13. CDR3 in DNA: TGTGCCAGTTCGGACCTGACTAGCGGGACCTGGGATACGCAGTATTTT. Protein: CASSDLTSGTWDTQYF. Full variable domain (rest looked up from reference TRBV19 and TRBJ2-3): DGGITQSPKYLFRKEGQNVTLSCEQNLNHDAMYWYRQDPGQGLRLIYYSQIVNDFQKGDIAEGYSVSREKKESFPLTVTSAQKNPTAFYLCASSDLTSGTWDTQYFGPGTRLTVL.

This rearrangement joins TRBV19 to TRBJ2-7; 8 bases match TRBD1. V shed 4 bases, J shed 2 bases, and the junction held 10 bases outside the gene matches. In germline, CDR1 is LNHDA, CDR2 SQIVND (reference sequence). This CDR3 region has 16 residues. CDR3 sequence: CASSRASGTGTYEQYF. In DNA form, the CDR3 reads TGTGCCAGTAGTAGAGCATCCGGGACAGGAACCTACGAGCAGTACTTC.

The chain links TRBV6-2 or TRBV6-3 to TRBJ2-7; D remains unclear. The CDR3 is 13 residues long. From germline, CDR1 is MNHEY and CDR2 SVGEGT. V lost 1 base and J lost 3, with 7 bases in between. In DNA form, the CDR3 reads TGTGCCAGCAGTTACTTCGGCGGCTACGAGCAGTACTTC. This encodes CASSYFGGYEQYF.

In this sample, this clone turned up a few times. V and J are TRBV5-4 and TRBJ2-5, with 7 bases lining up with TRBD1. Germline V CDR1 and CDR2: SGHNT, YYREEE (reference sequence). The CDR3 runs to 14 residues. J gave up 5 bases and V 1 base, and 5 bases lay outside the gene matches. As DNA, the CDR3 is TGTGCCAGCAGCTTGCGAGGGGGCGGTGAGACCCAGTACTTC. Translation: CASSLRGGGETQYF.

CDR3 region: CAGASRIGMETQYF. In DNA, the CDR3 is TGTGCCGGGGCTTCCCGCATTGGTATGGAGACCCAGTACTTC. The chain links TRBV18 to TRBJ2-5; D may be TRBD1 (5 bases). Trimming removed 11 bases at V and 5 bases at J, with 21 bases between. CDR1 and CDR2 (germline): KGHSH, LQKENI. CDR3 length equals 14 residues.

The V and J genes are TRBV2 and TRBJ2-2, with a possible D match to TRBD1 (5 bases). The CDR3 loop spans 15 amino acids. The ends were cut back, 7 bases at V and 4 bases at J, with 16 bases in the middle. Germline V gene sequence: CDR1 SNHLY, CDR2 FYNNEI. For the CDR3, the DNA is TGTGCCAGCAAAGACCAGGGAATAGGCACCGGGGAGCTGTTTTTT. Translation: CASKDQGIGTGELFF.

The chain links TRBV19 to TRBJ1-1, with 7 positions matching TRBD1. V was pared by 6 bases and J by 4 bases, with 5 bases of the junction left unmatched. The CDR3 length is 13 residues. From germline, CDR1 is LNHDA and CDR2 SQIVND (reference sequence). This chain's CDR3 is CASRTGQGTEAFF. The CDR3 coding sequence is TGTGCCAGTAGGACAGGGCAAGGCACTGAAGCTTTCTTT.

The CDR3 here is CSVEMGQGEEGYTF. Here the CDR3 DNA reads TGCAGCGTTGAAATGGGACAGGGAGAGGAAGGCTACACCTTC. The chain carries TRBV29-1 and TRBJ1-2; 9 nucleotides align to TRBD1. Germline lookup yields CDR1 SQVTM and CDR2 ANQGSEA. The V segment lost 2 bases and the J segment 8 bases; nucleotides outside the gene matches: 9. This CDR3 contains 14 residues.

The V gene is TRBV3-1 (or the pseudogene TRBV3-2), the J gene TRBJ2-3, with a possible D match to TRBD1 (6 bases). CDR1 and CDR2 from the germline V gene are LGHDT and YNNKEL (reference sequence). V gave up 1 base and J gave up 11 bases, with 16 bases separating them. This CDR3 region has 14 residues. The CDR3 protein is CASSQGGQLLGQYF. The CDR3 DNA sequence: TGTGCCAGCAGCCAAGGGGGGCAGCTTTTGGGGCAGTATTTT.

The chain uses TRBV4-3 and TRBJ2-7; D remains ambiguous. There are 11 residues in the CDR3. Trimming removed 3 bases at V and 7 bases at J, with 7 bases between. The germline CDR1 and CDR2 sequences are LGHNA and YSLEER. The CDR3, as DNA: TGCGCCAGCAGCCACCTCGGGGAGCAGTACTTC. Translation: CASSHLGEQYF.

V usage is TRBV7-2 and J usage is TRBJ1-4; 10 bases line up with TRBD1. This CDR3 has 15 residues. Germline V lookup: CDR1 SGHTA, CDR2 FQGNSA. V lost 5 bases, J lost 6 bases, and 6 bases stayed unmatched. The CDR3 here is CASSPRQGAYEKLFF. In DNA form, the CDR3 reads TGTGCCAGCAGCCCCCGACAGGGGGCATATGAAAAACTGTTTTTT.

The DNA for the CDR3 is TGTGCCAGCAGCCAGGGGACGCCCGCCCTAAGGGCCACTGAAGCTTTCTTT. This encodes CASSQGTPALRATEAFF. The V call is TRBV11-3, the J call TRBJ1-1; possibly TRBD1 for D (6 bases). Looked up from germline, CDR1 is SGHNT and CDR2 is YENEEA. The CDR3 runs 17 residues. V was trimmed by 5 bases and J by 4 bases, leaving 23 bases between them.

The chain links TRBV5-3 to TRBJ2-4; perhaps TRBD2 as D (5 bases). TRBV5-3 is identified as an open reading frame with a role that is uncertain. The V gene lost 4 bases and the J gene lost 1 base, with 12 bases spanning the gap. There are 15 residues in the CDR3. CDR3 nucleotides: TGTGCCAGAAGCCCAGGACTGGGGGCCAAAAACATTCAGTACTTC. Protein: CARSPGLGAKNIQYF.

V usage is TRBV27 and J usage is TRBJ1-5, with D possibly TRBD1 on 6 matching bases. Germline CDR1 MNHEY, CDR2 SMNVEV (reference sequence). V shed 7 bases and J shed 6 bases, with 19 bases lying between them. The CDR3 sequence is 15 residues long. This CDR3 reads CASKGVGRLFQPQHF. The CDR3 DNA sequence: TGTGCCAGCAAGGGGGTAGGACGGTTGTTTCAGCCCCAGCATTTT.

The genes are TRBV7-3 and TRBJ1-1; a weak D match, TRBD1 (6 bases). Trimming left V 1 base short and J 5 bases short, with 14 bases between. The CDR3 extends over 15 amino acids. Germline V gene sequence: CDR1 SGHTA, CDR2 FQGTGA. In nucleotides, the CDR3 is TGTGCCAGCAGCTTAAATCTCAGGGGAAGGACTGAAGCTTTCTTT. Residues: CASSLNLRGRTEAFF.

The J gene is TRBJ2-1, the V gene TRBV18; TRBD1 is a possible D gene (6 bases). The V end lost 3 bases, the J end lost 3 bases, and 12 bases lay between the germline ends. Germline CDR1 is KGHSH and CDR2 is LQKENI. CDR3 size: 15 residues. DNA of the CDR3: TGTGCCAGCTCACCGTTACAGGGTGTCTACAATGAGCAGTTCTTC. It translates to CASSPLQGVYNEQFF.

The J gene is TRBJ2-3, the V gene TRBV5-1; 10 bases are a match to TRBD2. V was pared by 5 bases and J by 6 bases, with 9 bases of the junction left unmatched. The CDR3 sequence is 15 residues long. The germline CDR1 and CDR2 sequences are SGHRS and YFSETQ. CDR3: CASRESLAGEDTQYF. As DNA, the CDR3 is TGCGCCAGCAGGGAGTCTCTAGCGGGGGAGGATACGCAGTATTTT.

This clone occurred once. V gene TRBV7-2 combines with J gene TRBJ2-5, with TRBD1 matching over 8 bases. J was trimmed by 4 bases and V by 7 bases; bases with no gene match: 8. CDR3 length equals 14 residues. Germline loops: CDR1 SGHTA, CDR2 FQGNSA. CDR3 residues: CASTRQGLGETQYF. CDR3 DNA sequence: TGTGCCAGCACCCGACAGGGGTTGGGAGAGACCCAGTACTTC.

The chain is built from TRBV9 and TRBJ1-2; TRBD1 matches 12 bases. The CDR3 length is 19 residues. The ends lost 3 bases at V and 11 bases at J; junction bases unmatched: 23. Germline V lookup: CDR1 SGDLS, CDR2 YYNGEE. CDR3 in DNA: TGTGCCAGCAGCGGACCTTCATTCCGGGACAGGGGGCCGCTAGGCCGGTACACCTTC. This codes for CASSGPSFRDRGPLGRYTF.

The rearrangement uses TRBV24-1 and TRBJ2-7, with a tentative D call TRBD1 (6 bases). This CDR3 spans 16 amino acids. From germline, CDR1 is KGHDR and CDR2 SFDVKD. Trimming took off 4 bases at V and 1 base at J, with 16 bases between the two ends. The CDR3 DNA reads TGTGCCACCAGTGACCCCAGGACAGCTTCATCCTACGAGCAGTACTTC. This gives the protein CATSDPRTASSYEQYF.

The chain uses TRBV11-3 and TRBJ2-3, with TRBD2 identical over 9 bases. Germline CDR1 is SGHNT and CDR2 is YENEEA. CDR3 size: 16 residues. With V trimmed by 2 bases and J by 2 bases, 5 bases remained unmatched. This chain's CDR3 is CASSLNSGGFTDTQYF. DNA for the CDR3: TGTGCCAGCAGCTTAAATAGCGGGGGCTTCACAGATACGCAGTATTTT.